The rows below give T cell receptor beta chains drawn from one sample of a study of blood T cell repertoires in COVID-19. The protocol was immunoSEQ multiplex PCR, while the TCRdb copy is restricted to in-frame clones and leaves out a portion. The repertoire consists of around 14,000 clones, with roughly nine tenths occurring once and the leading ten covering less than 3%. Material: peripheral blood. The receptors were sampled from a human donor in a cohort sampled during active COVID-19. CDR3s include the opening cysteine and the closing phenylalanine or tryptophan. Fields, in order: V gene, D gene, CDR3 protein. The D gene is left open where the match is weak.

V: TRBV5-4
D: -
CDR3: CASSLASGSGYTF

V: TRBV5-1
D: -
CDR3: CASSLRTMGRQFF

V: TRBV14
D: -
CDR3: CASSQAVSAARRETQYF

V: TRBV14
D: -
CDR3: CASSQDLTGSRADTQYF

V: TRBV7-2
D: -
CDR3: CASSMTTNTGELFF

V: TRBV5-1
D: -
CDR3: CASSTSPNQPQHF

V: TRBV6-2/TRBV6-3
D: -
CDR3: CASSKLMNTEAFF

V: TRBV7-2
D: TRBD1
CDR3: CASRDRGRHTIYF

V: TRBV11-2
D: TRBD2
CDR3: CASSKGLEETQYF

V: TRBV7-9
D: TRBD1
CDR3: CASSSSVGQGPNEKLFF

V: TRBV3-1/TRBV3-2
D: TRBD1
CDR3: CASSQGTGRSNQPQHF

V: TRBV6-2/TRBV6-3
D: -
CDR3: CASSFTSNTGELFF

V: TRBV6-5
D: -
CDR3: CASSRGLQFDEKLFF

V: TRBV5-5
D: TRBD2
CDR3: CASSPPPSGGGSEQFF

V: TRBV18
D: -
CDR3: CASSPPGVGGNTIYF

V: TRBV7-6
D: TRBD1
CDR3: CASSRSTFRQGSYEQYF

V: TRBV7-2
D: TRBD1
CDR3: CASSPRTGFGEKLFF

V: TRBV15
D: -
CDR3: CATSRDLREETQYF

V: TRBV2
D: -
CDR3: CASSVTGRSEAFF